The clone carrying this T cell receptor beta chain was counted only a few times. This entry belongs to a study of high-grade serous ovarian cancer treatment subgroups. Trimming took 6 bases from V and 0 from J, leaving 14 bases between them. CDR3 length: 15 residues. CDR1 SGHTA and CDR2 FQGNSA come from the germline V gene. Tumor samples were taken before definitive surgery or chemotherapy. TCRdb keeps only in-frame clones here, not all; method: immunoSEQ multiplex PCR. The sample consists of approximately 40,000 clones, 75% to 85% of them appearing once. V gene TRBV7-2 combines with J gene TRBJ1-1; D gene ambiguous. Sequenced: tumor tissue. The TCR sequence derives from a human donor with high-grade serous ovarian cancer. CDR3 DNA sequence: TGTGCCAGCAGTCAACAGCGCTCCCTGAACACTGAAGCTTTCTTT. Amino acids: CASSQQRSLNTEAFF.